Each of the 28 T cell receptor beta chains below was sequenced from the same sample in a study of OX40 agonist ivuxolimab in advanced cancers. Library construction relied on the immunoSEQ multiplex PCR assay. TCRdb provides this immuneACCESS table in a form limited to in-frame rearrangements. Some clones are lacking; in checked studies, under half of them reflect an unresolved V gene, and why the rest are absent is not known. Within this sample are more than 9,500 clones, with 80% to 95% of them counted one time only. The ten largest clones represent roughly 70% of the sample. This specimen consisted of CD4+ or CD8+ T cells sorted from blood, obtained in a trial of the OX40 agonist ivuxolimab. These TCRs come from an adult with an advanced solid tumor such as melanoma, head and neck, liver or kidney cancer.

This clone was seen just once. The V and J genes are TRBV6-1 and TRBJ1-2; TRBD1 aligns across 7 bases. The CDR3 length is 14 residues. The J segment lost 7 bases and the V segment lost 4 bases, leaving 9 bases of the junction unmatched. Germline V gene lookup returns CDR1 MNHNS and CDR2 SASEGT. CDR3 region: CASSGGAGGTGYTF. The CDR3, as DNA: TGTGCCAGCAGTGGGGGGGCAGGGGGTACTGGCTACACCTTC.

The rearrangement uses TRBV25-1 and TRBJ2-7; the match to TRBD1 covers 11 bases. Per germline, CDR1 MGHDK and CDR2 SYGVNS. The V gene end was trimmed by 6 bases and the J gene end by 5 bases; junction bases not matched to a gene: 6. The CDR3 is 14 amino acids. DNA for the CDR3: TGTGCCAGCAGCCCGGACAGGGGGCTTGACGAGCAGTACTTC. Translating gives CASSPDRGLDEQYF.

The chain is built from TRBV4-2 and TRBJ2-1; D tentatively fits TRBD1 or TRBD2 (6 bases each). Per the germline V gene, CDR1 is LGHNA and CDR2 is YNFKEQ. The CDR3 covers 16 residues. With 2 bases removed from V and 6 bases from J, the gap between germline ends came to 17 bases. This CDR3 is CASSQRLGEGGNEQFF. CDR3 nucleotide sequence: TGTGCCAGCAGCCAAAGACTTGGCGAGGGGGGCAATGAGCAGTTCTTC.

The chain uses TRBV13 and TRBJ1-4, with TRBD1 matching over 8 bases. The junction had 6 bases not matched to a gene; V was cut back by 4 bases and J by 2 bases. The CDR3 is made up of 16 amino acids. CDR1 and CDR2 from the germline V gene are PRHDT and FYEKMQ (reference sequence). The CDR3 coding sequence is TGTGCCAGCAGCTCAGGACAGGGTTGGACTAATGAAAAACTGTTTTTT. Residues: CASSSGQGWTNEKLFF.

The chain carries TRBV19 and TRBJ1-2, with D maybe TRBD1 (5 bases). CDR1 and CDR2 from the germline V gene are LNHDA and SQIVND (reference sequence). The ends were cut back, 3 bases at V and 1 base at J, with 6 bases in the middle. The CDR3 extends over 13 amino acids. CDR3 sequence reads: CASSIGGNYGYTF. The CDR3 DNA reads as TGTGCCAGTAGTATCGGGGGTAACTATGGCTACACCTTC.

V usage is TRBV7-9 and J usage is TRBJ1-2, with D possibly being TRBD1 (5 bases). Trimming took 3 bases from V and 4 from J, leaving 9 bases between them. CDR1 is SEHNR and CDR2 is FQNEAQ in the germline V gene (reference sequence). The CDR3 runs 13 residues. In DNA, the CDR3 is TGTGCCAGCAGCTTGGAGCAGGGCTATGGCTACACCTTC. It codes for CASSLEQGYGYTF.

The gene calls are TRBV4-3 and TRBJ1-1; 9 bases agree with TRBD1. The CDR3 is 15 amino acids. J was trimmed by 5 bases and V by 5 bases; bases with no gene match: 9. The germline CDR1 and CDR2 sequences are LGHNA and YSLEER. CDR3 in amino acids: CASSRGTGYLTEAFF. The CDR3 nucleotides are TGCGCCAGCAGCAGAGGGACAGGGTATTTGACTGAAGCTTTCTTT.

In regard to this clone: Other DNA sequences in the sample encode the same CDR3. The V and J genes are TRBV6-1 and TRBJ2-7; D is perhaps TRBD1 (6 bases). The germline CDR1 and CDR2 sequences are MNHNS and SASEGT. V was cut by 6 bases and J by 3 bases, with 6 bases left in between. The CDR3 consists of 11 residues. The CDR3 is CASRTGYEQYF. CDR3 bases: TGTGCCAGCAGGACAGGCTACGAGCAGTACTTC.

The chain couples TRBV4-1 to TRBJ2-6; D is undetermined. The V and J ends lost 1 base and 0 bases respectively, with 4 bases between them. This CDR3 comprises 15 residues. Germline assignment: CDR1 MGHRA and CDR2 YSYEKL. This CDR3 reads CASSQVSSGANVLTF. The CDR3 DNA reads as TGCGCCAGCAGCCAAGTTAGCTCTGGGGCCAACGTCCTGACTTTC.

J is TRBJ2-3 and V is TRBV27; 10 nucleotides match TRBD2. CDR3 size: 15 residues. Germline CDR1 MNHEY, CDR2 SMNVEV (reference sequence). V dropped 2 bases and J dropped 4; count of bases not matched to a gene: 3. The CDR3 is CASSLRTSGPDTQYF. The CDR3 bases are TGTGCCAGCAGTTTACGGACTAGCGGCCCAGATACGCAGTATTTT.

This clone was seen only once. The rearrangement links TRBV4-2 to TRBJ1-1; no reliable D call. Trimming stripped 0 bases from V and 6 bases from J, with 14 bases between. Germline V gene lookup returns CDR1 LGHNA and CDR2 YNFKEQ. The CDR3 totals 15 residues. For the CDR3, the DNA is TGTGCCAGCAGCCAAGAAATTGGGAGAGATTCTGAAGCTTTCTTT. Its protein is CASSQEIGRDSEAFF.

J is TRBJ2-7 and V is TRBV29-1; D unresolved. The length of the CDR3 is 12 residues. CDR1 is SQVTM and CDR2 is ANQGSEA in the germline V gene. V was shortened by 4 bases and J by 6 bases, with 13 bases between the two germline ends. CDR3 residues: CSVAVARSEQYF. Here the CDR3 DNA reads TGCAGCGTTGCGGTGGCGCGGAGCGAGCAGTACTTC.

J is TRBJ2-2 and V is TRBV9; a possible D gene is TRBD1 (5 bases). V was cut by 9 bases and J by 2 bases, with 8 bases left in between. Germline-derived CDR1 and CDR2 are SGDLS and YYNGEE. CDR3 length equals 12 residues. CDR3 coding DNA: TGTGCCACCCAGGGTAACACCGGGGAGCTGTTTTTT. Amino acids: CATQGNTGELFF.

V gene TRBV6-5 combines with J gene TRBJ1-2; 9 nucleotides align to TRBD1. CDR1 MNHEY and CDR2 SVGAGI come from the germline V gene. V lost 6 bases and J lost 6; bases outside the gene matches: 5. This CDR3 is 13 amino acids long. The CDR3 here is CASSTTGGNGYTF. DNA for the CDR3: TGTGCCAGCAGCACAACAGGGGGCAATGGCTACACCTTC.

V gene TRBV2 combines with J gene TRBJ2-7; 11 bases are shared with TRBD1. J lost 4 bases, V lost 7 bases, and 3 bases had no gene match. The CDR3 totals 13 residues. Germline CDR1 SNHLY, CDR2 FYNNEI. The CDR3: CASTWDRGYEQYF. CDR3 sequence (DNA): TGTGCCAGCACCTGGGACAGGGGGTACGAGCAGTACTTC.

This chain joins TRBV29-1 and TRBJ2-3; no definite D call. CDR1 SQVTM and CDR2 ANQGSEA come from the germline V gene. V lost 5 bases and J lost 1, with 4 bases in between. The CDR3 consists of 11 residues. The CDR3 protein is CSVTRTDTQYF. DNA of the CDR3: TGCAGCGTTACGCGCACAGATACGCAGTATTTT.

The CDR3: CASSQRTVPYEQYF. The CDR3 nucleotides are TGCGCCAGCAGCCAGCGGACAGTTCCCTACGAGCAGTACTTC. The V gene is TRBV4-1, the J gene TRBJ2-7; a weak D match, TRBD1 (6 bases). The germline V gene encodes CDR1 MGHRA and CDR2 YSYEKL. CDR3 length equals 14 residues. V lost 3 bases and J lost 2, with 11 bases in between.

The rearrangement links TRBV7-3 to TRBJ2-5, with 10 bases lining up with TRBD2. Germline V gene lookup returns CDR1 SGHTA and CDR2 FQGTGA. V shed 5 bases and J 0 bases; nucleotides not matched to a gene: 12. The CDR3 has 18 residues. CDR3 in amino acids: CASSPRLAGARYQETQYF. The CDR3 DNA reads TGTGCCAGCAGCCCGCGGCTAGCGGGGGCCCGGTACCAAGAGACCCAGTACTTC.

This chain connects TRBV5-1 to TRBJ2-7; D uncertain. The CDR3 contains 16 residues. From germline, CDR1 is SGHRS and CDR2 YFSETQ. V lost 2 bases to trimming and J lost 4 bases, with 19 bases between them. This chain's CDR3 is CASSLFSPVSKYEQYF. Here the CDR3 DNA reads TGCGCCAGCAGCTTATTCAGCCCCGTGTCGAAGTACGAGCAGTACTTC.

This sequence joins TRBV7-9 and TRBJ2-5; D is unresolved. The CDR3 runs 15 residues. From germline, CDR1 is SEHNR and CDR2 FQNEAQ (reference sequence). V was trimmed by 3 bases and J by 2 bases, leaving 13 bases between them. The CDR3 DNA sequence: TGTGCCAGCAGCTTTGGACCGCATAGACAAGAGACCCAGTACTTC. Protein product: CASSFGPHRQETQYF.

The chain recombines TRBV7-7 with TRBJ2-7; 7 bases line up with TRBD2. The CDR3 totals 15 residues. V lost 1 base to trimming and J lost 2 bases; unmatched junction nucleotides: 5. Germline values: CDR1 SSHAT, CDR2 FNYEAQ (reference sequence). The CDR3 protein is CASSLGPGGPYEQYF. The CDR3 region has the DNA TGTGCCAGCAGCTTAGGTCCGGGGGGTCCCTACGAGCAGTACTTC.

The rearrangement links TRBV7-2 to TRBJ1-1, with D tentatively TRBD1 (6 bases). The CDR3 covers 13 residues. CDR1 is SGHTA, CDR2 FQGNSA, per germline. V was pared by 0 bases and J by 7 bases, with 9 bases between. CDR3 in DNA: TGTGCCAGCAGCTTAGCGGGGGGGCGTGAAGCTTTCTTT. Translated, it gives CASSLAGGREAFF.

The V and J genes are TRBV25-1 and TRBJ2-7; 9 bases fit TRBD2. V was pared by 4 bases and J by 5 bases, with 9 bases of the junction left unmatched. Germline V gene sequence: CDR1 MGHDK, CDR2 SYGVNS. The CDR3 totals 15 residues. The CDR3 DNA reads TGTGCCAGCAGTGTCCTAGCGGGGCCCATGGACGAGCAGTACTTC. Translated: CASSVLAGPMDEQYF.

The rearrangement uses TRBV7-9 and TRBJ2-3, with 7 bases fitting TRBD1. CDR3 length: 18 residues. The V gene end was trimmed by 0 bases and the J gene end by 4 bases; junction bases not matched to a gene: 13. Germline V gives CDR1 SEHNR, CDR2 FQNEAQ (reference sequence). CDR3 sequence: CASSLAIGRDRASDTQYF. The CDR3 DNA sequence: TGTGCCAGCAGCTTAGCGATTGGTCGGGACAGAGCCTCAGATACGCAGTATTTT. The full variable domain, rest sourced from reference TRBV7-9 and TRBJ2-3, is DTGVSQNPRHKITKRGQNVTFRCDPISEHNRLYWYRQTLGQGPEFLTYFQNEAQLEKSRLLSDRFSAERPKGSFSTLEIQRTEQGDSAMYLCASSLAIGRDRASDTQYFGPGTRLTVL.

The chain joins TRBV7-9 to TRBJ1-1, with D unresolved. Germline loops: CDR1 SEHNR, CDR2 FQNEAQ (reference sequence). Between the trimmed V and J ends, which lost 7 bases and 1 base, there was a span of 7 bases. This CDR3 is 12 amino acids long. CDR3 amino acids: CASTPRNTEAFF. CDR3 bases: TGTGCCAGCACCCCCAGGAACACTGAAGCTTTCTTT.

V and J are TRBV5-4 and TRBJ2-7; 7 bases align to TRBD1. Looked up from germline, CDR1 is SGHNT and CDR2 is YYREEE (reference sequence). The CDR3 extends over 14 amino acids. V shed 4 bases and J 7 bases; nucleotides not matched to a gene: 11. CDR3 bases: TGTGCCAGCAGCGAAATCTGGACAGGAGGAGAGCAGTACTTC. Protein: CASSEIWTGGEQYF. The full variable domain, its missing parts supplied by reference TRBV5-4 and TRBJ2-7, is ETGVTQSPTHLIKTRGQQVTLRCSSQSGHNTVSWYQQALGQGPQFIFQYYREEENGRGNFPPRFSGLQFPNYSSELNVNALELDDSALYLCASSEIWTGGEQYFGPGTRLTVT.

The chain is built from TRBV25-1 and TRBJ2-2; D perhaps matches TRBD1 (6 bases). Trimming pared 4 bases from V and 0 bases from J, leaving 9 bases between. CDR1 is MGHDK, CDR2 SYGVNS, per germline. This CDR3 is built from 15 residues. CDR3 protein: CASSGWTANTGELFF. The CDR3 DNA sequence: TGTGCCAGCAGTGGTTGGACAGCGAACACCGGGGAGCTGTTTTTT.

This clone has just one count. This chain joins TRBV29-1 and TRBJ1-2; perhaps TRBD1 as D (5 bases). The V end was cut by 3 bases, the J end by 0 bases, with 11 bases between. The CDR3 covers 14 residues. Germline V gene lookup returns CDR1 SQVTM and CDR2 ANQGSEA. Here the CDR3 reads CSVEAGGANYGYTF. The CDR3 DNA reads TGCAGCGTTGAGGCGGGGGGAGCTAACTATGGCTACACCTTC.